What follows are 15 T cell receptor beta chains derived from one specimen sequenced in a study of spatial heterogeneity in lung cancer. Indicated time point: sample taken at primary tumor resection. TCRdb itself ran the 5' RACE reads through MiXCR, one entry per CDR3 protein. The sample holds over 13,000 distinct CDR3 sequences, roughly 3.9% seen once. The material was normal lung tissue next to the tumor, obtained at surgery. These receptors all stem from a male donor with early-stage non-small cell lung cancer.

This clonotype was picked up many times. The library was prepared for alpha chains; this beta chain is a stray read, so its frequency means little. The chain has TRBV3-1 and TRBJ2-3, with unresolved D. V was trimmed by 1 base and J by 11 bases, leaving 7 bases between them. The germline V gene encodes CDR1 LGHDT and CDR2 YNNKEL (reference sequence). The CDR3 spans 11 residues. The CDR3 spells CASSQGPRQYF. DNA of the CDR3: TGTGCCAGCAGCCAAGGTCCCCGGCAGTATTTT.

At least ten counts were recorded for this clonotype. This beta chain appears as a stray read in a library generated for alpha chains; its size is not informative. The rearrangement uses TRBV7-2 and TRBJ2-1, with 11 bases matching TRBD2. The CDR3 runs 16 residues. Germline values: CDR1 SGHTA, CDR2 FQGNSA. V gave up 6 bases and J gave up 4 bases; unmatched junction bases: 8. For the CDR3, the DNA is TGTGCCAGCAGTATTAGGACTAGCGGGTTTTACAATGAGCAGTTCTTC. It specifies CASSIRTSGFYNEQFF.

As regards this clonotype: Found in a library prepared for alpha chains, this beta chain is an off-target read, and its abundance has little meaning. This sequence joins TRBV11-1 and TRBJ1-1; the match to TRBD1 covers 10 bases. J gave up 3 bases and V 5 bases, and 9 bases lay outside the gene matches. Germline CDR1 reads SGHAT; CDR2 reads FQDESV (reference sequence). The CDR3 totals 16 residues. The CDR3 sequence is CASSARDRGRDTEAFF. Written as DNA, the CDR3 is TGTGCCAGCAGCGCCAGGGACAGGGGTCGTGACACTGAAGCTTTCTTT.

This clonotype appeared many times. Because the library targeted alpha chains, this beta chain is an off-target read whose size means little. V and J are TRBV7-2 and TRBJ1-5; D not certain. CDR3 length: 14 residues. CDR1 SGHTA and CDR2 FQGNSA come from the germline V gene. The V end was cut by 1 base, the J end by 1 base, with 5 bases between. DNA of the CDR3: TGTGCCAGCAGCTTAGGCCAGAGCAATCAGCCCCAGCATTTT. It encodes CASSLGQSNQPQHF.

This clonotype was counted many times. This beta chain is a stray read from a library made for alpha chains; its abundance is not meaningful. V usage is TRBV27 and J usage is TRBJ1-3; D call uncertain. This CDR3 is built from 11 residues. Germline values: CDR1 MNHEY, CDR2 SMNVEV (reference sequence). V was clipped by 5 bases and J by 4 bases, with 3 bases between them. CDR3: CASSQGNTIYF. CDR3 DNA sequence: TGTGCCAGCAGTCAGGGAAACACCATATATTTT.

Ten or more counts support this clonotype. This beta chain turned up in a library designed for alpha chains; as an off-target read, its abundance says little. The chain recombines TRBV6-6 with TRBJ2-7; 11 bases fit TRBD2. The CDR3 sequence is 15 residues long. Germline V CDR1 and CDR2: MNHNY, SVGAGI (reference sequence). Trimming cost V 5 bases and J 0 bases; bases outside gene matches: 3. CDR3 residues: CASSPGLAASYEQYF. Here the CDR3 DNA reads TGTGCCAGCAGTCCGGGACTAGCGGCCTCCTACGAGCAGTACTTC.

This clonotype was observed many times. This beta chain turned up in a library designed for alpha chains; as an off-target read, its abundance says little. The genes are TRBV12-3 or TRBV12-4 and TRBJ1-5, with 8 bases that match TRBD1. The ends lost 4 bases at V and 6 bases at J; junction bases unmatched: 5. There are 14 residues in the CDR3. CDR3 protein: CASSSGQGGQPQHF. The DNA of the CDR3 is TGTGCCAGCAGTTCTGGACAGGGTGGTCAGCCCCAGCATTTT.

To note about this clonotype: This beta chain is an unintended read in a library built for alpha chains; its size means little. The chain joins TRBV18 to TRBJ2-2, with D possibly TRBD2 on 6 matching bases. The CDR3 runs 15 residues. V lost 4 bases and J lost 6, with 15 bases in between. Germline CDR1 and CDR2: KGHSH and LQKENI. CDR3 sequence: CASSLTTPGAGELFF. CDR3 coding DNA: TGTGCCAGCTCACTCACGACGCCGGGGGCCGGGGAGCTGTTTTTT.

This clonotype has at least ten counts. Little can be read into the size of this beta chain, an off-target read in a library designed for alpha chains. The rearrangement joins TRBV27 to TRBJ2-5; 8 nucleotides agree with TRBD2. Germline V gene sequence: CDR1 MNHEY, CDR2 SMNVEV (reference sequence). CDR3 size: 14 residues. The ends lost 0 bases at V and 5 bases at J; junction bases unmatched: 2. The CDR3 region has the DNA TGTGCCAGCAGTTTATCGGCGGGAGGCGAGACCCAGTACTTC. Translation gives CASSLSAGGETQYF.

This clonotype was found many times. The library was prepared for alpha chains; this beta chain is a stray read, so its frequency means little. The rearrangement uses TRBV7-9 and TRBJ1-1, with 11 nucleotides matching TRBD1. The ends lost 2 bases at V and 3 bases at J; junction bases unmatched: 8. The V gene's germline CDR1 is SEHNR and CDR2 FQNEAQ (reference sequence). This CDR3 comprises 17 residues. The CDR3 DNA reads TGTGCCAGCAGCTTACCGTGGACAGGGGGCAGGTACACTGAAGCTTTCTTT. It translates to CASSLPWTGGRYTEAFF.

This clonotype came up many times. With the library built for alpha chains, this beta chain is off target and its frequency is not meaningful. The V call is TRBV5-1, the J call TRBJ2-3; TRBD2 aligns across 7 bases. CDR3 size: 16 residues. Germline CDR1 SGHRS, CDR2 YFSETQ. V lost 5 bases and J lost 3; bases outside the gene matches: 12. Here the CDR3 DNA reads TGCGCCAGCAGGGACTCCTCCGCGGGAGCAACAGATACGCAGTATTTT. Translated: CASRDSSAGATDTQYF. The full variable domain, its missing parts supplied by reference TRBV5-1 and TRBJ2-3, is KAGVTQTPRYLIKTRGQQVTLSCSPISGHRSVSWYQQTPGQGLQFLFEYFSETQRNKGNFPGRFSGRQFSNSRSEMNVSTLELGDSALYLCASRDSSAGATDTQYFGPGTRLTVL.

This clonotype was seen ten or more times. Because this beta chain is a stray read in a library intended to capture alpha chains, its abundance should not be given much weight. The V call is TRBV5-1, the J call TRBJ2-7, with a tentative D call TRBD2 (6 bases). The CDR3 length is 16 residues. Germline loops: CDR1 SGHRS, CDR2 YFSETQ. Deletions cut 3 bases from V and 1 base from J, with 17 bases between. The DNA for the CDR3 is TGCGCCAGCAGCTCAGCCTCTAGCGCCCTATCCTACGAGCAGTACTTC. Protein sequence: CASSSASSALSYEQYF.

This clonotype was found many times. Since the library was made to target alpha chains, this beta chain is a stray read and its abundance is not meaningful. The chain employs TRBV12-3 or TRBV12-4 and TRBJ2-7; perhaps TRBD2 as D (6 bases). V lost 3 bases and J 1 base, leaving 13 bases between the germline ends. CDR3 length: 15 amino acids. The chain's CDR3 is CASSFRGTASYEQYF. The CDR3 coding sequence is TGTGCCAGCAGTTTTCGGGGGACGGCTTCCTACGAGCAGTACTTC.

This clonotype was recorded many times. This beta chain is a stray sequence in a library constructed for alpha chains; its clone size is not meaningful. This rearrangement joins TRBV9 to TRBJ2-1, with a weak D call TRBD2 (6 bases). Looked up from germline, CDR1 is SGDLS and CDR2 is YYNGEE. The CDR3 has 13 residues. V dropped 0 bases and J dropped 12 bases, with 13 bases sitting between them. CDR3 coding DNA: TGTGCCAGCAGCGTAGCGGGTAGCGGCCCGCAGTTCTTC. It yields the protein CASSVAGSGPQFF.

To note about this clonotype: This beta chain lies outside the target of a library built for alpha chains; its clone size means little. This chain links TRBV4-3 with TRBJ2-3; D not resolved. Germline-derived CDR1 and CDR2 are LGHNA and YSLEER. This CDR3 spans 14 amino acids. V dropped 3 bases and J dropped 2 bases, with 9 bases sitting between them. CDR3 in DNA: TGCGCCAGCAGCCACCTACCCTCCACAGATACGCAGTATTTT. Its translation is CASSHLPSTDTQYF.